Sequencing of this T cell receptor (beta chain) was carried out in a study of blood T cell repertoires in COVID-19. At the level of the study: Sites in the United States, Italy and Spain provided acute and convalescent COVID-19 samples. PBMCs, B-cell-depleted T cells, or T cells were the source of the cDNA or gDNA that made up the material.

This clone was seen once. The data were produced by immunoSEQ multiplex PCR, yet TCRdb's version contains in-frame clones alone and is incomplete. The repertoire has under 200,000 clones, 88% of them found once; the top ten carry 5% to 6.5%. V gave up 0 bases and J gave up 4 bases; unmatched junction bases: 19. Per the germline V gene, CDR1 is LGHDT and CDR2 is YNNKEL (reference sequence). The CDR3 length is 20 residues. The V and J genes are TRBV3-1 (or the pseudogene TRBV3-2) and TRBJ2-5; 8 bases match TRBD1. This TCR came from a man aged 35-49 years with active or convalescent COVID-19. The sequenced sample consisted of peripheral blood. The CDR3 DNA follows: TGTGCCAGCAGCCAAGATTATCTTCTTCGTTCAGGGGGCCTGCGAGAGACCCAGTACTTC. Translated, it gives CASSQDYLLRSGGLRETQYF.